This T cell receptor (beta chain) is from a study of human T cells and chemical hapten exposure. The study, taken as a whole, reports: Versus controls, significantly more large CDR3 similarity clusters arose from expanded TCRs.

TCRdb recomputed calls from the RACE reads with MiXCR, one row per CDR3 protein. This table holds a few hundred thousand distinct CDR3 sequences, about 6% found once. Stated time point: patch test 2, 6 weeks after DPC sensitization. The sample's treatment: therapeutic diphenylcyclopropenone sensitization with weekly scalp DPC. The drawing of blood occurred before each patch test was applied. Participating donors were patients with alopecia, aged 18 to 70 years, considered appropriate candidates for DPC. Per the germline V gene, CDR1 is LGHNA and CDR2 is YSLEER. The CDR3 runs to 15 residues. The V gene lost 4 bases and the J gene lost 0 bases, with 10 bases spanning the gap. A remark on this clonotype: The antigen is unknown.

Sequences were derived from whole blood, sampled in connection with sensitization to the hapten diphenylcyclopropenone (DPC). This chain connects TRBV4-3 to TRBJ1-5; no firm D call. The sequence derives from a woman between 18 and 29 years old with alopecia areata. Some clones in this sample may be carry-over from other donors' samples. CDR3 coding DNA: TGCGCCAGCAGCCCTGAGGGTGATAGCAATCAGCCCCAGCATTTT. It codes for CASSPEGDSNQPQHF.